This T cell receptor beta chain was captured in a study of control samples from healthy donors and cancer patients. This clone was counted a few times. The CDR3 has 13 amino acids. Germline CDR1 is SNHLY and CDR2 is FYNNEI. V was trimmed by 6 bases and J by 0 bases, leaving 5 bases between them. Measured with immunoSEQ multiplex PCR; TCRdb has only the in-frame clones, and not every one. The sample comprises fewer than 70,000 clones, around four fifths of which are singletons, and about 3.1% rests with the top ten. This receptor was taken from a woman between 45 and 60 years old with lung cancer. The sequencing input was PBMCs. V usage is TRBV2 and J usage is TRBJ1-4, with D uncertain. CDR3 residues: CASRGATNEKLFF. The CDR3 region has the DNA TGTGCCAGCAGGGGCGCAACTAATGAAAAACTGTTTTTT.